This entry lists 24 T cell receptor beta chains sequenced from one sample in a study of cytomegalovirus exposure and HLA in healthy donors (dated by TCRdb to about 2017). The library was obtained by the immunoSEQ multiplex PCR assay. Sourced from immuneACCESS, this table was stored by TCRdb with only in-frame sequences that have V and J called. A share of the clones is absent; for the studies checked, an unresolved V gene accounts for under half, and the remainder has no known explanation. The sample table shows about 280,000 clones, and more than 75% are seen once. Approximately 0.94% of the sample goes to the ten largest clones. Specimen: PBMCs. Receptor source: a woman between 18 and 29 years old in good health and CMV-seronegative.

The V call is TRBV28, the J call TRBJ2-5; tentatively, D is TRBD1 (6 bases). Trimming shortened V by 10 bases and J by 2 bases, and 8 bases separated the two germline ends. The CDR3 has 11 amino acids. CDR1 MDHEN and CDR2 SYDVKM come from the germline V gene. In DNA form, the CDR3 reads TGTGCCATCCAGGGGCAAGAGACCCAGTACTTC. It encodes CAIQGQETQYF.

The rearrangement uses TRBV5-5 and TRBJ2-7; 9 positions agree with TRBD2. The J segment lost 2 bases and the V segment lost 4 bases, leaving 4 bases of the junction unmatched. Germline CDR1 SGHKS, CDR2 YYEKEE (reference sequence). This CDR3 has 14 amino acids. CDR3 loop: CASSRASGAYEQYF. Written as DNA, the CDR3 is TGTGCCAGCAGCAGGGCTAGCGGGGCCTACGAGCAGTACTTC. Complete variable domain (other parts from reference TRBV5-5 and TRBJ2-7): DAGVTQSPTHLIKTRGQQVTLRCSPISGHKSVSWYQQVLGQGPQFIFQYYEKEERGRGNFPDRFSARQFPNYSSELNVNALLLGDSALYLCASSRASGAYEQYFGPGTRLTVT.

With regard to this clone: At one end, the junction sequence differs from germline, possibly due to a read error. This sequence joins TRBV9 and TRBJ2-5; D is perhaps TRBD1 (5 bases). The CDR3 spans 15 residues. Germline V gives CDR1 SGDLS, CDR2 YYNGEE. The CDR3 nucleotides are TGTGCCAGCAGCGTAGGGGGTGGACAACAAGGGACCCAGTACTTC. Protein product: CASSVGGGQQGTQYF. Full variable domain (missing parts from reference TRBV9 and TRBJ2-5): DSGVTQTPKHLITATGQRVTLRCSPRSGDLSVYWYQQSLDQGLQFLIQYYNGEERAKGNILERFSAQQFPDLHSELNLSSLELGDSALYFCASSVGGGQQGTQYFGPGTRLLVL.

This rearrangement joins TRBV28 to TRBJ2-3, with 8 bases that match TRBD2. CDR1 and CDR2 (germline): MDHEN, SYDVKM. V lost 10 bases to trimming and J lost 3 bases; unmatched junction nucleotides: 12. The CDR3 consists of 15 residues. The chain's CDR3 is CATCSTAGVTDTQYF. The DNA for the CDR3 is TGTGCCACCTGTTCGACAGCGGGAGTTACAGATACGCAGTATTTT.

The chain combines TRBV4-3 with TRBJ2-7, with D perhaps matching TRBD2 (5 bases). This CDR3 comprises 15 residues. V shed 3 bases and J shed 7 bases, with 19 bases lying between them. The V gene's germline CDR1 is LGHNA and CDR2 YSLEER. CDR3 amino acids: CASSQVLTSSGEQYF. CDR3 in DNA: TGCGCCAGCAGCCAGGTATTGACTTCCTCGGGGGAGCAGTACTTC.

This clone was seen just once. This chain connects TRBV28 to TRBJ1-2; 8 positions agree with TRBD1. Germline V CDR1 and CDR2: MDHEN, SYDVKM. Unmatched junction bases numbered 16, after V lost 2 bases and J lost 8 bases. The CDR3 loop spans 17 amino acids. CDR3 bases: TGTGCCAGCAGTTTACCGGGACAGGCCCGTCGGGGGGAGGGCTACACCTTC. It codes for CASSLPGQARRGEGYTF.

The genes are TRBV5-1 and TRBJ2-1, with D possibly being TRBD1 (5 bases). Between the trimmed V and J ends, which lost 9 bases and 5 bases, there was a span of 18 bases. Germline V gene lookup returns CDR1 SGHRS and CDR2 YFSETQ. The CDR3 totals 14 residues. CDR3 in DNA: TGCGCCACCCGACTCTCCCCACAGGACAATGAGCAGTTCTTC. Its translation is CATRLSPQDNEQFF.

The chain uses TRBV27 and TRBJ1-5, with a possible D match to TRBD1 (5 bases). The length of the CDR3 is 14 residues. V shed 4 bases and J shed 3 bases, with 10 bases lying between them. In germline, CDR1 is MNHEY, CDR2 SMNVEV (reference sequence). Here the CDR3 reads CASSSQGPNQPQHF. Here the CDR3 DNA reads TGTGCCAGCAGTTCCCAGGGCCCCAATCAGCCCCAGCATTTT.

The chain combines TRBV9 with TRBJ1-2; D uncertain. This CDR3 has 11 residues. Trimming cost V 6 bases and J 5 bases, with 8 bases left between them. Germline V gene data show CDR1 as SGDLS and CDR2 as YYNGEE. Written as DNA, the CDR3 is TGTGCCAGCAACGGAGGGTATGGCTACACCTTC. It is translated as CASNGGYGYTF.

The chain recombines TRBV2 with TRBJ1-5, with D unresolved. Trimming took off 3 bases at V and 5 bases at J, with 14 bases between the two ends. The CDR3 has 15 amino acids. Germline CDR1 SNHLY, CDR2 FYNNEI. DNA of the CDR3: TGTGCCAGCAGTGATGGGCAGAAACCTTATCAGCCCCAGCATTTT. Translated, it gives CASSDGQKPYQPQHF.

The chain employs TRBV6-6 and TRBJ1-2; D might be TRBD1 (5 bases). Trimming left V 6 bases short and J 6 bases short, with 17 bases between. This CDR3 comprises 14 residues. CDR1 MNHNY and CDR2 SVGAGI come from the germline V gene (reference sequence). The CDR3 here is CASSQGTGLDGYTF. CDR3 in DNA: TGTGCCAGCAGCCAGGGAACCGGCCTCGATGGCTACACCTTC.

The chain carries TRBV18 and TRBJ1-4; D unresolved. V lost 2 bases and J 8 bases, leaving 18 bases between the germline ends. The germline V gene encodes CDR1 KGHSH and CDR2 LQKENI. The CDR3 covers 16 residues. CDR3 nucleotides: TGTGCCAGCTCACCAGACTTCGAGGGAATAACCGAAAAACTGTTTTTT. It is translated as CASSPDFEGITEKLFF.

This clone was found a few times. The CDR3 DNA reads TGTGCCAGTAGGTCGGGGAATACGCAGTATTTT. It encodes CASRSGNTQYF. The chain recombines TRBV19 with TRBJ2-3; D is possibly TRBD2 (5 bases). CDR1 and CDR2 from the germline V gene are LNHDA and SQIVND (reference sequence). The CDR3 has 11 residues. Trimming stripped 6 bases from V and 7 bases from J, with 8 bases between.

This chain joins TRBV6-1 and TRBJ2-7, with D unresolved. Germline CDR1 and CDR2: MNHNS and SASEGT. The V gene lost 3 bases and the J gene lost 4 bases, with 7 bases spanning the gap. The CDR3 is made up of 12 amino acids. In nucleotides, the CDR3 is TGTGCCAGCAGTGAGATGCGGTACGAGCAGTACTTC. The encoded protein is CASSEMRYEQYF.

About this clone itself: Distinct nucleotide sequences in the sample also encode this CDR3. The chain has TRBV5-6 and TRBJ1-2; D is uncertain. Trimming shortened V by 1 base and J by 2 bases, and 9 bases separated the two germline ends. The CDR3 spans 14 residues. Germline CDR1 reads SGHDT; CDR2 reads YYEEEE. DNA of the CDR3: TGTGCCAGCAGCTTGACGGGGAGCAACTATGGCTACACCTTC. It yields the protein CASSLTGSNYGYTF.

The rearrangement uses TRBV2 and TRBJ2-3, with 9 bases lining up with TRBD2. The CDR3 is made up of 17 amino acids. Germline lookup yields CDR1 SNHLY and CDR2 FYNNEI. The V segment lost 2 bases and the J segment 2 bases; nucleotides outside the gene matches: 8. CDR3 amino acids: CASSEWPSGDSTDTQYF. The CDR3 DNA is TGTGCCAGCAGTGAATGGCCTAGCGGGGATTCCACAGATACGCAGTATTTT. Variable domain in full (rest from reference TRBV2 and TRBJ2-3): EPEVTQTPSHQVTQMGQEVILRCVPISNHLYFYWYRQILGQKVEFLVSFYNNEISEKSEIFDDQFSVERPDGSNFTLKIRSTKLEDSAMYFCASSEWPSGDSTDTQYFGPGTRLTVL.

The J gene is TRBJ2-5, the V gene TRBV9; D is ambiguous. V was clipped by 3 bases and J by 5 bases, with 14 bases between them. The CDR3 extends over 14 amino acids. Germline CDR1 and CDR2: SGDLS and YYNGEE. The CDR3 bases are TGTGCCAGCAGCGCCGCCCCCGCACGGGAGACCCAGTACTTC. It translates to CASSAAPARETQYF. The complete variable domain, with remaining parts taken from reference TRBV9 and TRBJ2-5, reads DSGVTQTPKHLITATGQRVTLRCSPRSGDLSVYWYQQSLDQGLQFLIQYYNGEERAKGNILERFSAQQFPDLHSELNLSSLELGDSALYFCASSAAPARETQYFGPGTRLLVL.

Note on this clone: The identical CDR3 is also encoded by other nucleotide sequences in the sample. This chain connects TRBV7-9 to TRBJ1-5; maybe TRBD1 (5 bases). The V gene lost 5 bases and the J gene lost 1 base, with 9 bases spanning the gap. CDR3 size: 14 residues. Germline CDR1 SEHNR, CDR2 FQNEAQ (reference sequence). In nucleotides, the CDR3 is TGTGCCAGCAGCAGCGGGGGAAGCAATCAGCCCCAGCATTTT. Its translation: CASSSGGSNQPQHF.

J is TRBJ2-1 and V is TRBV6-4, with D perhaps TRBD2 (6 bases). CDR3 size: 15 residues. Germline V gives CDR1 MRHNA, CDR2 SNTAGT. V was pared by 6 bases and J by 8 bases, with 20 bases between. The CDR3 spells CASSEFETRFDEQFF. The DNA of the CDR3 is TGTGCCAGCAGCGAGTTCGAGACTAGATTCGATGAGCAGTTCTTC.

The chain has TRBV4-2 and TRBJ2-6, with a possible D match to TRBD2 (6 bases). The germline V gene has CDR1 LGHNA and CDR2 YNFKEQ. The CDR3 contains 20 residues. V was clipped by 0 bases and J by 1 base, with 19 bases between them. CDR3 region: CASSQDPGGVVASGANVLTF. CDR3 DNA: TGTGCCAGCAGCCAAGATCCCGGAGGGGTTGTGGCTTCTGGGGCCAACGTCCTGACTTTC.

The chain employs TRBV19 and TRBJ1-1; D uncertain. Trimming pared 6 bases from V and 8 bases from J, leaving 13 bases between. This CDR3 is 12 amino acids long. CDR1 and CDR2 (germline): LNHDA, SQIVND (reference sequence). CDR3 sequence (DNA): TGTGCCAGTAGAAACCGGGGTGAAGAAGCTTTCTTT. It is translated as CASRNRGEEAFF.

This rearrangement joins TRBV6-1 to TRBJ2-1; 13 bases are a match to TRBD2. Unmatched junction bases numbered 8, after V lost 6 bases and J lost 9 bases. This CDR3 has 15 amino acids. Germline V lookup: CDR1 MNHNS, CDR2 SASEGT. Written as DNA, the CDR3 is TGTGCCAGCAGCGTGGGACTAGCGGGAACGGTTGAGCAGTTCTTC. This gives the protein CASSVGLAGTVEQFF.

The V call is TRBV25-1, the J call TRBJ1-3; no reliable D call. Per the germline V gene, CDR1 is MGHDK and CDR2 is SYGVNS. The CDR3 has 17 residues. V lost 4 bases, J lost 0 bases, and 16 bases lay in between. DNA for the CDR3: TGTGCCAGCAGTGGCCTCTACCGAACGAGCTCTGGAAACACCATATATTTT. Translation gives CASSGLYRTSSGNTIYF.

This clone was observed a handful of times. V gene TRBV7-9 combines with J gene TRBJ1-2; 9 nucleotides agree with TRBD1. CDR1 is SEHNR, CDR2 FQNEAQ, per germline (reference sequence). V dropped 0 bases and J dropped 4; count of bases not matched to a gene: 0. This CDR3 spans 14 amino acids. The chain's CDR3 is CASSLAGQGYGYTF. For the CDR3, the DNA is TGTGCCAGCAGCTTAGCGGGACAGGGCTATGGCTACACCTTC.